Listed here is a single T cell receptor beta chain. The data stem from a study of blood T cell repertoires in COVID-19. Study-wide background: T cells, B-cell-depleted T cells, or PBMCs provided the cDNA or gDNA that served as material.

Authors' methods: Reference gene primer amplification gave nucleated cell count estimates. Sequencing was performed with immunoSEQ multiplex PCR; in TCRdb, only in-frame clones are kept and a portion is missing. That table is the source of V, J and clone size, and D and trimming were worked out from the DNA. The sample carries more than 350,000 clones, 80% to 90% recorded once. Symptom resolution, clearance, or two negative PCRs marked donors in Cohort 3 as recovered. Sequencing was carried out using PBMCs or T cells enriched from blood (not recorded which). This sequence was found in a woman aged 45-59 years who had recovered from COVID-19.

DNA for the CDR3: TGTGCCAGCAGTTCCCGGACAGTCAAAAACACCGGGGAGCTGTTTTTT. Amino acids: CASSSRTVKNTGELFF. The V gene is TRBV27, the J gene TRBJ2-2, with a tentative D call TRBD1 (6 bases). CDR1 and CDR2 (germline): MNHEY, SMNVEV (reference sequence). The V end lost 4 bases, the J end lost 2 bases, and 14 bases lay between the germline ends. The CDR3 totals 16 residues.